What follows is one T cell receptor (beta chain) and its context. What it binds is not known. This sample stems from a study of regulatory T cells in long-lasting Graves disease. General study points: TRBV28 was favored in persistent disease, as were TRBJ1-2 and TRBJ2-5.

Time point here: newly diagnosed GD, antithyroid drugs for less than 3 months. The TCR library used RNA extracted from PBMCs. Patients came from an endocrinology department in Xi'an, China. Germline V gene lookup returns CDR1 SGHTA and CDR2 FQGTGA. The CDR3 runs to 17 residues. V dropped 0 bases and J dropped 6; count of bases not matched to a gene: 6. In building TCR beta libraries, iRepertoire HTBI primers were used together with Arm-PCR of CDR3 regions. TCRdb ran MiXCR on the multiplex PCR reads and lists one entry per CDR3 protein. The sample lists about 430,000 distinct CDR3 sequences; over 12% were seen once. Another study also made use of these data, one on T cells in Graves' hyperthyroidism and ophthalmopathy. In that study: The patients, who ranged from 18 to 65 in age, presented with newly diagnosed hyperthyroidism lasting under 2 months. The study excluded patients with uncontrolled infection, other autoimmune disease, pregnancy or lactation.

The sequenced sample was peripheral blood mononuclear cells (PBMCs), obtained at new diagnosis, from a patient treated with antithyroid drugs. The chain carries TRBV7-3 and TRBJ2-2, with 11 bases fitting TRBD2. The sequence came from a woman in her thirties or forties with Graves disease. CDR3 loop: CASSLTGPGLAAGELFF. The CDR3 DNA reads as TGTGCCAGCAGCTTAACGGGTCCGGGACTAGCGGCCGGGGAGCTGTTTTTT.